Following are 25 T cell receptor beta chains from one sample sequenced in a study of blood T cell repertoires in COVID-19. Profiled with immunoSEQ multiplex PCR; TCRdb holds only in-frame clones, not every one. The table has around 300,000 clones, nearly 90% seen once. Material for sequencing was peripheral blood. These receptors were collected from a woman in her thirties or forties with COVID-19, enrolled during active disease.

The chain uses TRBV15 and TRBJ2-2; the match to TRBD1 covers 8 bases. In germline, CDR1 is LNHNV, CDR2 YYDKDF (reference sequence). The length of the CDR3 is 15 residues. J lost 4 bases, V lost 1 base, and 2 bases had no gene match. CDR3: CATSRAQGATGELFF. CDR3 nucleotide sequence: TGTGCCACCAGCAGAGCGCAGGGGGCCACCGGGGAGCTGTTTTTT.

V gene TRBV5-5 combines with J gene TRBJ1-4; no reliable D call. CDR3 size: 14 residues. Per the germline V gene, CDR1 is SGHKS and CDR2 is YYEKEE (reference sequence). Trimming shortened V by 0 bases and J by 6 bases, and 9 bases separated the two germline ends. The DNA for the CDR3 is TGTGCCAGCAGCTTGGAACAGCTACATGAAAAACTGTTTTTT. It specifies CASSLEQLHEKLFF.

The chain recombines TRBV7-8 with TRBJ2-1, with D possibly TRBD1 on 6 matching bases. The germline V gene has CDR1 SGHVS and CDR2 FQNEAQ. The V end lost 5 bases, the J end lost 6 bases, and 17 bases lay between the germline ends. The CDR3 loop spans 15 amino acids. The CDR3 loop reads CASSRSRDIPNEQFF. The CDR3 DNA reads TGTGCCAGCAGCCGTTCCCGGGACATTCCCAATGAGCAGTTCTTC.

This clone came up once. V gene TRBV5-4 combines with J gene TRBJ1-4; 8 bases match TRBD1. The CDR3 runs 13 residues. Germline-derived CDR1 and CDR2 are SGHNT and YYREEE (reference sequence). V dropped 8 bases and J dropped 7; count of bases not matched to a gene: 7. CDR3 protein: CASTTGGAEKLFF. The CDR3 region has the DNA TGTGCCAGTACTACAGGGGGGGCTGAAAAACTGTTTTTT. Variable domain in full (rest from reference TRBV5-4 and TRBJ1-4): ETGVTQSPTHLIKTRGQQVTLRCSSQSGHNTVSWYQQALGQGPQFIFQYYREEENGRGNFPPRFSGLQFPNYSSELNVNALELDDSALYLCASTTGGAEKLFFGSGTQLSVL.

V is TRBV12-3 or TRBV12-4 and J is TRBJ1-2; TRBD1 aligns across 9 bases. V trimming: 6 bases; J trimming: 6 bases; junction bases outside the gene matches: 5. The CDR3 contains 13 residues. CDR3 bases: TGTGCCAGCAGAAACCGGGACAGGGATGGCTACACCTTC. Its translation: CASRNRDRDGYTF.

This chain connects TRBV5-1 to TRBJ1-4, with D possibly being TRBD1 (6 bases). The CDR3 is 15 amino acids. CDR1 SGHRS and CDR2 YFSETQ come from the germline V gene. V was pared by 4 bases and J by 0 bases, with 10 bases between. DNA for the CDR3: TGCGCCAGCAGCGATGACAGGACAACTAATGAAAAACTGTTTTTT. Its protein product is CASSDDRTTNEKLFF.

V is TRBV6-4 and J is TRBJ2-3; TRBD2 aligns across 10 bases. Looked up from germline, CDR1 is MRHNA and CDR2 is SNTAGT. The CDR3 runs 15 residues. V was pared by 6 bases and J by 5 bases, with 8 bases of the junction left unmatched. This CDR3 is CASSNSGRSIDTQYF. CDR3 coding DNA: TGTGCCAGCAGCAATAGCGGGAGGTCGATAGATACGCAGTATTTT.

This chain joins TRBV7-9 and TRBJ1-1; D ambiguous. V shed 5 bases and J shed 1 base, with 2 bases lying between them. Germline V gives CDR1 SEHNR, CDR2 FQNEAQ (reference sequence). CDR3 size: 11 residues. The CDR3 DNA follows: TGTGCCAGCAGCCAGAACACTGAAGCTTTCTTT. Its protein is CASSQNTEAFF. Variable domain in full (rest from reference TRBV7-9 and TRBJ1-1): DTGVSQNPRHKITKRGQNVTFRCDPISEHNRLYWYRQTLGQGPEFLTYFQNEAQLEKSRLLSDRFSAERPKGSFSTLEIQRTEQGDSAMYLCASSQNTEAFFGQGTRLTVV.

This clone was picked up a small number of times. This rearrangement joins TRBV18 to TRBJ1-1, with TRBD1 matching over 10 bases. The germline gives CDR1 KGHSH, CDR2 LQKENI. V lost 5 bases and J lost 4; bases outside the gene matches: 10. The CDR3 has 16 residues. Here the CDR3 reads CASSTGTGVRGTEAFF. For the CDR3, the DNA is TGTGCCAGCTCAACAGGGACAGGGGTCCGCGGCACTGAAGCTTTCTTT.

This rearrangement joins TRBV15 to TRBJ2-1; TRBD1 matches 8 bases. The CDR3 contains 18 residues. V lost 0 bases, J lost 2 bases, and 9 bases stayed unmatched. Germline V CDR1 and CDR2: LNHNV, YYDKDF (reference sequence). The chain's CDR3 is CATSRDVGPGGTYNEQFF. CDR3 DNA sequence: TGTGCCACCAGCAGAGATGTCGGGCCAGGGGGCACCTACAATGAGCAGTTCTTC.

The rearrangement joins TRBV28 to TRBJ2-3, with D maybe TRBD1 (5 bases). Deletions cut 5 bases from V and 2 bases from J, with 20 bases between. The CDR3 sequence is 17 residues long. CDR1 and CDR2 (germline): MDHEN, SYDVKM. The CDR3 region is CASSPSVGAVDTDTQYF. The CDR3 DNA is TGTGCCAGCAGTCCGTCAGTTGGGGCGGTGGACACAGATACGCAGTATTTT. The whole variable domain, filled in from reference TRBV28 and TRBJ2-3, reads DVKVTQSSRYLVKRTGEKVFLECVQDMDHENMFWYRQDPGLGLRLIYFSYDVKMKEKGDIPEGYSVSREKKERFSLILESASTNQTSMYLCASSPSVGAVDTDTQYFGPGTRLTVL.

This clone appeared a few times. The chain couples TRBV7-2 to TRBJ1-5; 8 nucleotides align to TRBD1. In germline, CDR1 is SGHTA, CDR2 FQGNSA. The CDR3 runs to 16 residues. The junction had 12 bases not matched to a gene; V was cut back by 7 bases and J by 4 bases. CDR3 in DNA: TGTGCCAGCACCCCCGACGGACAGGGAATTAATCAGCCCCAGCATTTT. This sequence encodes CASTPDGQGINQPQHF.

CDR3 residues: CASSSVDRSNQPQHF. CDR3 nucleotides: TGTGCCAGCAGTTCAGTAGACAGGTCCAATCAGCCCCAGCATTTT. The chain employs TRBV28 and TRBJ1-5; D possibly corresponds to TRBD1 (6 bases). CDR1 and CDR2 (germline): MDHEN, SYDVKM. The V end was cut by 4 bases, the J end by 3 bases, with 13 bases between. This CDR3 region has 15 residues.

This clone was detected only once. This rearrangement joins TRBV5-1 to TRBJ2-7; weak D call: TRBD1 (7 bases). The germline V gene encodes CDR1 SGHRS and CDR2 YFSETQ. The V gene lost 6 bases and the J gene lost 2 bases, with 15 bases spanning the gap. This CDR3 has 14 amino acids. The CDR3 DNA reads as TGCGCCAGCAACTCGGCAGGGGGGCCCTACGAGCAGTACTTC. It encodes CASNSAGGPYEQYF. Full variable domain (outside the CDR3, taken from reference TRBV5-1 and TRBJ2-7): KAGVTQTPRYLIKTRGQQVTLSCSPISGHRSVSWYQQTPGQGLQFLFEYFSETQRNKGNFPGRFSGRQFSNSRSEMNVSTLELGDSALYLCASNSAGGPYEQYFGPGTRLTVT.

Concerning this clone itself: In the same sample, other DNA sequences code for this CDR3. The CDR3 reads CASSIGNYNEQFF. In nucleotides, the CDR3 is TGTGCCAGTAGTATCGGGAATTACAATGAGCAGTTCTTC. The chain combines TRBV19 with TRBJ2-1; D may be TRBD2 (5 bases). The germline V gene encodes CDR1 LNHDA and CDR2 SQIVND (reference sequence). The CDR3 sequence is 13 residues long. With 3 bases removed from V and 4 bases from J, the gap between germline ends came to 7 bases.

This clone was observed a single time. The V gene is TRBV27, the J gene TRBJ1-1; 7 nucleotides line up with TRBD1. The CDR3 spans 12 residues. Germline V gives CDR1 MNHEY, CDR2 SMNVEV (reference sequence). Unmatched junction bases numbered 7, after V lost 5 bases and J lost 10 bases. Here the CDR3 reads CASSPLQGRAFF. The DNA of the CDR3 is TGTGCCAGCAGTCCTCTACAGGGGAGAGCTTTCTTT.

This clone has just one count. This chain connects TRBV10-2 to TRBJ2-3; TRBD1 agrees at 9 bases. The CDR3 is 15 residues long. The V segment lost 6 bases and the J segment 3 bases; nucleotides outside the gene matches: 7. Germline values: CDR1 WSHSY, CDR2 SAAADI. The CDR3 sequence: CASRRQGGITDTQYF. CDR3 DNA sequence: TGCGCCAGCAGAAGACAGGGGGGAATAACAGATACGCAGTATTTT.

The chain combines TRBV2 with TRBJ1-2; the D gene is possibly TRBD1 (6 bases). CDR3 length: 13 residues. CDR1 and CDR2 (germline): SNHLY, FYNNEI. Trimming took off 9 bases at V and 7 bases at J, with 18 bases between the two ends. CDR3 sequence reads: CASTRVQGPGYTF. Here the CDR3 DNA reads TGTGCCAGTACAAGGGTACAGGGACCTGGCTACACCTTC.

J is TRBJ1-2 and V is TRBV30; D remains unclear. CDR1 and CDR2 from the germline V gene are GTSNPN and SVGIG (reference sequence). Trimming stripped 0 bases from V and 1 base from J, with 3 bases between. The CDR3 contains 12 residues. Written as DNA, the CDR3 is TGTGCCTGGAGTGTTCTTAACTATGGCTACACCTTC. Protein product: CAWSVLNYGYTF.

The chain couples TRBV10-3 to TRBJ1-2; TRBD1 is a possible D gene (5 bases). CDR3 length equals 16 residues. The germline gives CDR1 ENHRY, CDR2 SYGVKD. With 0 bases removed from V and 6 bases from J, the gap between germline ends came to 17 bases. The CDR3 DNA follows: TGTGCCATCAGTGAGTCTACAGGTACCTATCTGGATGGCTACACCTTC. Translation gives CAISESTGTYLDGYTF.

This chain uses TRBV9 with TRBJ1-2; tentatively, D is TRBD1 (6 bases). Trimming took 0 bases from V and 0 from J, leaving 12 bases between them. CDR3 length equals 16 residues. Germline V gives CDR1 SGDLS, CDR2 YYNGEE. The CDR3 spells CASSVGGQFTNYGYTF. The DNA for the CDR3 is TGTGCCAGCAGCGTAGGGGGGCAGTTTACTAACTATGGCTACACCTTC.

This chain links TRBV21-1 with TRBJ1-2; the D call of TRBD1 is as the table states it, not checked on the DNA. TRBV21-1 is labeled a pseudogene. The CDR3 extends over 15 amino acids. CDR3 residues: CASSGRQEWVYGYTF. DNA of the CDR3: TGTGCCAGCAGCGGCCGACAGGAGTGGGTCTATGGCTACACCTTC.

The chain joins TRBV19 to TRBJ2-7; TRBD1 matches 10 bases. This CDR3 has 12 amino acids. V shed 7 bases and J 5 bases; nucleotides not matched to a gene: 2. CDR1 is LNHDA, CDR2 SQIVND, per germline (reference sequence). CDR3: CASNDRGHEQYF. In nucleotides, the CDR3 is TGTGCCAGTAACGACAGGGGGCACGAGCAGTACTTC.

The chain recombines TRBV18 with TRBJ2-7; 9 bases match TRBD1. Germline assignment: CDR1 KGHSH and CDR2 LQKENI. This CDR3 region has 18 residues. The ends lost 4 bases at V and 4 bases at J; junction bases unmatched: 17. The CDR3 sequence is CASSLERGQGPVLYEQYF. As DNA, the CDR3 is TGTGCCAGCTCACTGGAGAGGGGACAGGGACCAGTACTTTACGAGCAGTACTTC.

The V call is TRBV20-1, the J call TRBJ2-3, with 7 bases that match TRBD1. CDR3 length: 15 amino acids. Germline V gene data show CDR1 as DFQATT and CDR2 as SNEGSKA (reference sequence). Trimming removed 3 bases from V and 0 bases from J; junction bases left unmatched: 6. The CDR3 is CSASKGGGSTDTQYF. Here the CDR3 DNA reads TGCAGTGCTAGTAAAGGGGGCGGGAGCACAGATACGCAGTATTTT.